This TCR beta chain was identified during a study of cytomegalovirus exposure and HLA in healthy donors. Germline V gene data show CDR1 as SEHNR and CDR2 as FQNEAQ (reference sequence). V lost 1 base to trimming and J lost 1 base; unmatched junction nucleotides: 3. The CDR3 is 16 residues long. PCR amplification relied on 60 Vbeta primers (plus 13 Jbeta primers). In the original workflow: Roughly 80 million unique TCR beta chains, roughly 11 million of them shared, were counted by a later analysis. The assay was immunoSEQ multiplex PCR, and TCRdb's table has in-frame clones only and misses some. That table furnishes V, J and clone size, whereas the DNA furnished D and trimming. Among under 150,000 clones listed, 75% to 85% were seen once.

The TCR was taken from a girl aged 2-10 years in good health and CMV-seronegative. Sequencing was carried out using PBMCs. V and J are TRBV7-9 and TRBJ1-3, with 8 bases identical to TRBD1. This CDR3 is CASSLGGTGSGNTIYF. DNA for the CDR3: TGTGCCAGCAGCTTAGGAGGGACAGGTTCTGGAAACACCATATATTTT.